A single T cell receptor beta chain is shown here with its context. The entry originates in a study of blood T cell repertoires in COVID-19. Overall study: PBMCs, B-cell-depleted T cells, or T cells provided the cDNA or gDNA that made up the material.

Original processing notes: Amplified reference gene primers provided the basis for estimating nucleated cell counts. Some clones are missing from TCRdb's copy, which holds only in-frame ones; the method was immunoSEQ multiplex PCR. V, J and clone size reflect that table, while D and trimming were determined from the DNA. The table has 190,000 or so clones, more than 85% seen once. CDR1 SGDLS and CDR2 YYNGEE come from the germline V gene. The CDR3 consists of 14 residues. V lost 0 bases and J lost 1, with 7 bases in between. This clonotype originated in a man in his forties with active or convalescent COVID-19. The J gene is TRBJ1-2, the V gene TRBV9; D may be TRBD1 (6 bases). Input material: peripheral blood. CDR3 nucleotides: TGTGCCAGCAGCGTAGGGGGGCTTAACTATGGCTACACCTTC. Encoded protein: CASSVGGLNYGYTF. Full variable domain (outside the CDR3, taken from reference TRBV9 and TRBJ1-2): DSGVTQTPKHLITATGQRVTLRCSPRSGDLSVYWYQQSLDQGLQFLIQYYNGEERAKGNILERFSAQQFPDLHSELNLSSLELGDSALYFCASSVGGLNYGYTFGSGTRLTVV.